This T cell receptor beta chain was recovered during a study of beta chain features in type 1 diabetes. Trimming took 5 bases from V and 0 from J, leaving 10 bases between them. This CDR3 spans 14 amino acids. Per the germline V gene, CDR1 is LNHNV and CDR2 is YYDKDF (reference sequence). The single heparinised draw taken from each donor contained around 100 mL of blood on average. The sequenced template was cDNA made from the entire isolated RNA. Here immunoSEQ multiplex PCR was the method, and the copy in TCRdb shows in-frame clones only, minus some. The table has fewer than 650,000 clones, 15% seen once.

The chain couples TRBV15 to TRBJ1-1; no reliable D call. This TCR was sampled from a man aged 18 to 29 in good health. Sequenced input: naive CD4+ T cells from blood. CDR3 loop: CATSERTMNTEAFF. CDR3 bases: TGTGCCACCAGCGAGCGCACCATGAACACTGAAGCTTTCTTT.